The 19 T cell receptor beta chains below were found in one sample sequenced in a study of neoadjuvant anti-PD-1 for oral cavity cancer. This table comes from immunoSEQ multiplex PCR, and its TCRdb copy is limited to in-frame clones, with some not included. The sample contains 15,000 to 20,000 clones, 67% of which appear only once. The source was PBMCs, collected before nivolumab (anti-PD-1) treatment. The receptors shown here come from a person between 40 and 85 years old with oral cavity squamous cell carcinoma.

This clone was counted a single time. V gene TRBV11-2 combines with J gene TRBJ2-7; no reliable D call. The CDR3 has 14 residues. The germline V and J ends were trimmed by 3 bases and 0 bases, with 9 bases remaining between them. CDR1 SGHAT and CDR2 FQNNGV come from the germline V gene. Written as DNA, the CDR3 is TGTGCCAGCAGCTTGCAGCCGCCCTCCTACGAGCAGTACTTC. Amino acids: CASSLQPPSYEQYF.

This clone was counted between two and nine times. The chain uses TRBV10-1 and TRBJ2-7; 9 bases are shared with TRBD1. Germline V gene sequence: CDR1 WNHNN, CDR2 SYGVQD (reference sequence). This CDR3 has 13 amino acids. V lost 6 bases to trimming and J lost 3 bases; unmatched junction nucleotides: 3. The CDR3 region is CASSRDRDYEQYF. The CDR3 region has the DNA TGCGCCAGCAGCCGGGACAGGGACTACGAGCAGTACTTC.

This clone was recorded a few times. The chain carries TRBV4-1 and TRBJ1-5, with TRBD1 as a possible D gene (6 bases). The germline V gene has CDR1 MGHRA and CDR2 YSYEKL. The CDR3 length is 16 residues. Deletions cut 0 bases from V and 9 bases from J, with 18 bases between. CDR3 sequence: CASSQDWTGASPPQHF. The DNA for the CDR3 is TGCGCCAGCAGCCAAGACTGGACGGGGGCGAGTCCGCCCCAGCATTTT.

The CDR3 coding sequence is TGTGCCAGCAGCTCCCGCCTCGAGGGTGAAGCTTTCTTT. This gives the protein CASSSRLEGEAFF. The chain joins TRBV7-2 to TRBJ1-1; no reliable D call. Trimming took 4 bases from V and 7 from J, leaving 13 bases between them. CDR1 SGHTA and CDR2 FQGNSA come from the germline V gene. The CDR3 loop spans 13 amino acids. Together with reference TRBV7-2 and TRBJ1-1, the CDR3 gives the full variable domain: GAGVSQSPSNKVTEKGKDVELRCDPISGHTALYWYRQSLGQGLEFLIYFQGNSAPDKSGLPSDRFSAERTGGSVSTLTIQRTQQEDSAVYLCASSSRLEGEAFFGQGTRLTVV.

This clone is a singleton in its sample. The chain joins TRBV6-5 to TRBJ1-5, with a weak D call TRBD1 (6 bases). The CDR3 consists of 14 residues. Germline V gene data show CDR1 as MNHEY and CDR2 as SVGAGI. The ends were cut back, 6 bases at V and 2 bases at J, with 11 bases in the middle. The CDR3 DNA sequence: TGTGCCAGCAGCGGGGGGCTTGGCAATCAGCCCCAGCATTTT. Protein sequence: CASSGGLGNQPQHF.

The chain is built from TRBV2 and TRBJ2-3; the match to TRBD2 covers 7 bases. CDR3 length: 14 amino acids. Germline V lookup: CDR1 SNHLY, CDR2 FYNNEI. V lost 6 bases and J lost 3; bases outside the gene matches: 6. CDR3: CASRSGIRTDTQYF. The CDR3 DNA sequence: TGTGCCAGCAGGAGCGGGATCAGGACAGATACGCAGTATTTT.

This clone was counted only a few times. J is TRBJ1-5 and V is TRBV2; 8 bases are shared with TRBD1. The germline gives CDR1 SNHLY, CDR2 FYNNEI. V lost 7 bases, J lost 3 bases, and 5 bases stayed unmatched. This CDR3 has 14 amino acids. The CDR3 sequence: CASNGQGINQPQHF. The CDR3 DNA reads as TGTGCCAGCAATGGACAGGGCATCAATCAGCCCCAGCATTTT.

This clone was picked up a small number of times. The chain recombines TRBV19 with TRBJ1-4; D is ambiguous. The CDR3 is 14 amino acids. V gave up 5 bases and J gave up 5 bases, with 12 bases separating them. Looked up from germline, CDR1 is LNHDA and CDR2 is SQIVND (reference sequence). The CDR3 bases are TGTGCCAGTAGTCCGACCTACCGGAATGAAAAACTGTTTTTT. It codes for CASSPTYRNEKLFF.

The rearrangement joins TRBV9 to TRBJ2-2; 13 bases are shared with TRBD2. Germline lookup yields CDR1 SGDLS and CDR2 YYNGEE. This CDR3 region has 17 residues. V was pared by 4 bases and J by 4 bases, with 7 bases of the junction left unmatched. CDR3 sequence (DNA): TGTGCCAGCAGCCCCCGGACTAGCGGGAGCATCACCGGGGAGCTGTTTTTT. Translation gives CASSPRTSGSITGELFF. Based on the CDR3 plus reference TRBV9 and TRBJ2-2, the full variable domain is DSGVTQTPKHLITATGQRVTLRCSPRSGDLSVYWYQQSLDQGLQFLIQYYNGEERAKGNILERFSAQQFPDLHSELNLSSLELGDSALYFCASSPRTSGSITGELFFGEGSRLTVL.

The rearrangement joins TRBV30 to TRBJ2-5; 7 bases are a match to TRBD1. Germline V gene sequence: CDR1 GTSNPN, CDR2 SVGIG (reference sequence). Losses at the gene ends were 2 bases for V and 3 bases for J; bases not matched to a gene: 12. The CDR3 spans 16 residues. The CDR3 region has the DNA TGTGCCTGGAGTCAGGGACAGCTTGGGGAAAAAGAGACCCAGTACTTC. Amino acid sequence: CAWSQGQLGEKETQYF.

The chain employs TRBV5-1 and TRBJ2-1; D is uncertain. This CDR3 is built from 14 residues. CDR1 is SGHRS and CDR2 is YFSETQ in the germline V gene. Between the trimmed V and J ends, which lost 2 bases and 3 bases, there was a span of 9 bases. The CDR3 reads CASSLLVLYNEQFF. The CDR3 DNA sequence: TGCGCCAGCAGCTTACTGGTCCTCTACAATGAGCAGTTCTTC. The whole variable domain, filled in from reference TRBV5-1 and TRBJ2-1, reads KAGVTQTPRYLIKTRGQQVTLSCSPISGHRSVSWYQQTPGQGLQFLFEYFSETQRNKGNFPGRFSGRQFSNSRSEMNVSTLELGDSALYLCASSLLVLYNEQFFGPGTRLTVL.

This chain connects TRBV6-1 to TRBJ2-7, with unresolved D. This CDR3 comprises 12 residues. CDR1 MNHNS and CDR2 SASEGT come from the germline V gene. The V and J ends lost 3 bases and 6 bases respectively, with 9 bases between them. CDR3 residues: CASSDPLGEQYF. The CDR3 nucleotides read TGTGCCAGCAGTGACCCCCTTGGCGAGCAGTACTTC.

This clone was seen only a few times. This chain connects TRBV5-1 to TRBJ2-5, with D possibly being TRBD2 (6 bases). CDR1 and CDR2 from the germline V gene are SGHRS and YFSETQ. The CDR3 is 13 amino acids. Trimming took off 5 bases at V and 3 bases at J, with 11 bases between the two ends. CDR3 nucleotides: TGCGCCAGCAGGCCAGCGGGCGAAGAGACCCAGTACTTC. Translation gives CASRPAGEETQYF.

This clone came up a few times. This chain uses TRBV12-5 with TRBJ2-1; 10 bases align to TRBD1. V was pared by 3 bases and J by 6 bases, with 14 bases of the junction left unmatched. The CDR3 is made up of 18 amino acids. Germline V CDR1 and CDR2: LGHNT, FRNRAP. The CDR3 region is CASGFSPSGTGESNEQFF. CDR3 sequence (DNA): TGTGCTAGTGGTTTCTCTCCTTCCGGGACAGGGGAGTCCAATGAGCAGTTCTTC.

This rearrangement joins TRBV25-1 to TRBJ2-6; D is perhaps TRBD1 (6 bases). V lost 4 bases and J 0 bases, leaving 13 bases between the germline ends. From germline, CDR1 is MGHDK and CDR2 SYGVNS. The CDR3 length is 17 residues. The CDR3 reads CASSVGDTYSGANVLTF. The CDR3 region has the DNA TGTGCCAGCAGTGTAGGGGACACGTACTCTGGGGCCAACGTCCTGACTTTC.

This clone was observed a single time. CDR3 loop: CASSVAGSVIDTQYF. The DNA of the CDR3 is TGTGCCAGCAGCGTAGCCGGGAGTGTTATAGATACGCAGTATTTT. This chain joins TRBV9 and TRBJ2-3; possibly TRBD2 for D (6 bases). V dropped 0 bases and J dropped 5 bases, with 13 bases sitting between them. This CDR3 is built from 15 residues. The V gene's germline CDR1 is SGDLS and CDR2 YYNGEE.

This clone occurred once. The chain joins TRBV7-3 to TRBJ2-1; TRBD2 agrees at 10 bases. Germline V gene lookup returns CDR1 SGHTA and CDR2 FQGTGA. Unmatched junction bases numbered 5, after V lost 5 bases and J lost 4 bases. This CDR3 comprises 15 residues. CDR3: CASSRSTSGYNEQFF. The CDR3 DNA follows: TGTGCCAGCAGCCGTTCGACTAGCGGGTACAATGAGCAGTTCTTC.

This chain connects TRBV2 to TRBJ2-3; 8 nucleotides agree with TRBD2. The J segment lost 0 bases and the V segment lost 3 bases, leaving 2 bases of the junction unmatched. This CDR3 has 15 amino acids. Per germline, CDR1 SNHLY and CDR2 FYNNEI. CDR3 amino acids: CASSDTSGSTDTQYF. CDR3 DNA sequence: TGTGCCAGCAGTGATACTAGCGGCAGCACAGATACGCAGTATTTT.

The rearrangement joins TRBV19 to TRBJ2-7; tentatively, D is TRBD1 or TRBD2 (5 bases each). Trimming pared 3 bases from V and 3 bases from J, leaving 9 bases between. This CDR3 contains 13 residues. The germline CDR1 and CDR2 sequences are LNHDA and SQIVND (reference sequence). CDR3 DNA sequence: TGTGCCAGTAGTATGGGTGGGGGCTACGAGCAGTACTTC. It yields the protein CASSMGGGYEQYF.